The TCR beta chain under discussion was sequenced for a study of read filtering for tumor transcriptome and immune sequencing. This clonotype has at least ten counts. Germline lookup yields CDR1 LGHDT and CDR2 YNNKEL (reference sequence). Trimming left V 1 base short and J 2 bases short, with 9 bases between. The CDR3 loop spans 15 amino acids. This library used roughly 430 ng RNA and molecular barcoded adaptors spanning alpha/delta and beta/gamma chains. Via MiXCR, TCRdb re-called the reads, giving one row per CDR3 protein. This sample yields around 35,000 distinct CDR3 sequences, of which roughly an eighth are seen a single time; more than 30% belongs to the top ten.

The sequencing sample was made of a population of CD138-negative cells sorted from bone marrow. This sequence joins TRBV3-1 and TRBJ2-1, with D unclear. This clonotype was sampled from a donor aged 40 or older with multiple myeloma. The CDR3 region has the DNA TGTGCCAGCAGCCAAGTTAACGGAGCCTACAATGAGCAGTTCTTC. This translates into CASSQVNGAYNEQFF.